The present TCR beta chain was sequenced within a study of chemoradiotherapy in HPV16-positive cancers. Germline V lookup: CDR1 SGHNT, CDR2 YYREEE (reference sequence). The CDR3 sequence is 14 residues long. The germline V and J ends were trimmed by 4 bases and 0 bases, with 8 bases remaining between them. Study outcomes and limitations: HPV-responsive T-cell expansion during chemoradiotherapy was linked to improved recurrence-free survival in HPV16-positive patients.

About this clone itself: The target antigen is unknown.

Data came from immunoSEQ multiplex PCR; TCRdb stores just in-frame clones and leaves some out. The data hold 55,000 to 85,000 clones, with 88% observed a single time. The sequences come from blood, collected from a patient who underwent chemoradiotherapy. The gene calls are TRBV5-4 and TRBJ2-4, with TRBD1 as a possible D gene (5 bases). This TCR was recovered from a human donor with HPV-associated anogenital cancer. CDR3 coding DNA: TGTGCCAGCAGCCAGACAGAAGCCAAAAACATTCAGTACTTC. The encoded protein is CASSQTEAKNIQYF. The entire variable domain, with the rest obtained from reference TRBV5-4 and TRBJ2-4, is as follows: ETGVTQSPTHLIKTRGQQVTLRCSSQSGHNTVSWYQQALGQGPQFIFQYYREEENGRGNFPPRFSGLQFPNYSSELNVNALELDDSALYLCASSQTEAKNIQYFGAGTRLSVL.